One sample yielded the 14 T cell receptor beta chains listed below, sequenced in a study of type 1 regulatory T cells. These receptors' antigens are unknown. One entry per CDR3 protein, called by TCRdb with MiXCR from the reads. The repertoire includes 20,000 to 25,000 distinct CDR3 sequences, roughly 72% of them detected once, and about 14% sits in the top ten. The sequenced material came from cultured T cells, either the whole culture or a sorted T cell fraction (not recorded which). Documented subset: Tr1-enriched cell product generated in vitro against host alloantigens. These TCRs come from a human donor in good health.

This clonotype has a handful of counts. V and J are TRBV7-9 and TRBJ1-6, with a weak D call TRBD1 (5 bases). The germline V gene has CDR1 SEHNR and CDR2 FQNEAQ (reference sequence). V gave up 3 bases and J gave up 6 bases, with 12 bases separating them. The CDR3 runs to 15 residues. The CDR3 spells CASSFSGQINSPLHF. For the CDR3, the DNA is TGTGCCAGCAGCTTCTCCGGACAAATTAATTCACCCCTCCACTTT.

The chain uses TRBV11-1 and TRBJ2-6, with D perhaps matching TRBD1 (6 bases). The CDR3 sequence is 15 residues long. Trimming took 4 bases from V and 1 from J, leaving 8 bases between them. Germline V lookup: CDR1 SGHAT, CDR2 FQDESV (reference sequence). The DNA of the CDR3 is TGTGCCAGCAGCTCAGGGGTATCTGGGGCCAACGTCCTGACTTTC. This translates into CASSSGVSGANVLTF.

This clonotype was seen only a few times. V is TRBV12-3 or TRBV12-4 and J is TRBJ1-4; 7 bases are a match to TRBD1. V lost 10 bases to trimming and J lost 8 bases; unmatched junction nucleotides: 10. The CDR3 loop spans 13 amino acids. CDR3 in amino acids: CAIRRQGYEKLFF. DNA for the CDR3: TGTGCCATCAGAAGACAGGGTTACGAAAAACTGTTTTTT.

In DNA form, the CDR3 reads TGTGCCAGCAGCCTAGGACAGGGTGGTTGGAACACCGGGGAGCTGTTTTTT. The encoded protein is CASSLGQGGWNTGELFF. This chain uses TRBV11-2 with TRBJ2-2; TRBD1 matches 8 bases. V dropped 5 bases and J dropped 1; count of bases not matched to a gene: 9. The CDR3 contains 17 residues. Germline CDR1 is SGHAT and CDR2 is FQNNGV.

The CDR3 DNA is TGCAGTGCCAATAGGGTCGATTACGAGCAGTACTTC. It codes for CSANRVDYEQYF. The chain links TRBV20-1 to TRBJ2-7, with D unclear. Trimming cost V 6 bases and J 4 bases, with 13 bases left between them. The CDR3 has 12 amino acids. CDR1 DFQATT and CDR2 SNEGSKA come from the germline V gene (reference sequence).

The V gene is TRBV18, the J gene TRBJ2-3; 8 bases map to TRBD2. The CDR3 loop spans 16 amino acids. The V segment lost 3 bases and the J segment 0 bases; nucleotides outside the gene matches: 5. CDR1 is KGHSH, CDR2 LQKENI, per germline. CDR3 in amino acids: CASSPPRGVSTDTQYF. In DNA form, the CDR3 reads TGTGCCAGCTCACCCCCGCGGGGGGTGAGCACAGATACGCAGTATTTT.

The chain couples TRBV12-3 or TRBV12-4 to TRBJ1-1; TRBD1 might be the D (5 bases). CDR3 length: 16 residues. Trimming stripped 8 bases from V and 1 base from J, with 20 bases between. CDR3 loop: CASGPPYKGRNTEAFF. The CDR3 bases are TGTGCCAGCGGGCCCCCATATAAGGGGAGGAACACTGAAGCTTTCTTT.

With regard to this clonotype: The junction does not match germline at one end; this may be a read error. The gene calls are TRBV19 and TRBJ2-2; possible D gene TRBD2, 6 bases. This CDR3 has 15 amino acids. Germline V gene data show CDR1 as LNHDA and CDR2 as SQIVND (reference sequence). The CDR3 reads CASSRWTGNTGGLFF. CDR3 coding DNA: TGTGCCAGTAGTAGATGGACTGGGAACACCGGGGGGCTGTTTTTT.

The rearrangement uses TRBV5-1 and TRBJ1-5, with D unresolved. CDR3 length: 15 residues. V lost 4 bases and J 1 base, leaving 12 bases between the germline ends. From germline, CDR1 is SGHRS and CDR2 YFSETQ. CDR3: CASSMYGGSNQPQHF. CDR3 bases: TGCGCCAGCAGCATGTATGGTGGAAGCAATCAGCCCCAGCATTTT.

DNA for the CDR3: TGTGCCAGCAGTTACCAGAAACGTGAAGCGGAACGGGCCTACGAGCAGTACTTC. Amino acids: CASSYQKREAERAYEQYF. V usage is TRBV6-2 or TRBV6-3 and J usage is TRBJ2-7, with a weak D call TRBD2 (5 bases). This CDR3 contains 18 residues. V lost 2 bases and J lost 2, with 22 bases in between. Germline-derived CDR1 and CDR2 are MNHEY and SVGEGT.

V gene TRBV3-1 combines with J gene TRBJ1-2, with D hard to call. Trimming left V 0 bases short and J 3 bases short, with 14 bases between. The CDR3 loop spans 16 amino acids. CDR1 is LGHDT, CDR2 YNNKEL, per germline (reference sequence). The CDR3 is CASSQDLWNPHYGYTF. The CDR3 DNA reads TGTGCCAGCAGCCAAGATCTCTGGAATCCCCACTATGGCTACACCTTC.

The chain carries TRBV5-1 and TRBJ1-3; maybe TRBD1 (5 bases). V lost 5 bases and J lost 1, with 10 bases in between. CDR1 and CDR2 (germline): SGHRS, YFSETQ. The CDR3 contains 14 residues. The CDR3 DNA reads TGCGCCAGCAGAAGAGGGGAGTCTGGAAACACCATATATTTT. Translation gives CASRRGESGNTIYF.

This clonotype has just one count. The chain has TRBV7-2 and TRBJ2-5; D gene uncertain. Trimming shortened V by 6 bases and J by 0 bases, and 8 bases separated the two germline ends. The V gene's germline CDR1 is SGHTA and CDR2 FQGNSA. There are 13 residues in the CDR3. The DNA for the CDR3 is TGTGCCAGCAGTCTAGTGTACCAAGAGACCCAGTACTTC. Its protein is CASSLVYQETQYF.

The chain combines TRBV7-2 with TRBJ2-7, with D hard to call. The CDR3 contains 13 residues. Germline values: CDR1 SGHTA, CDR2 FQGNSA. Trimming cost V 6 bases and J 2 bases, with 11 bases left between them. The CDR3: CASSSRDTYEQYF. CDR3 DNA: TGTGCCAGCAGTTCTCGAGACACCTACGAGCAGTACTTC.